This entry lists 14 T cell receptor beta chains sequenced from one sample in a study of control samples from healthy donors and cancer patients. Produced via immunoSEQ multiplex PCR; TCRdb's table is partial and in-frame only. This table has about 180,000 clones, roughly nine tenths appearing once. Input material: blood. These receptors were obtained from a man aged 30-40 years in good health.

The gene calls are TRBV27 and TRBJ1-6, with a weak D call TRBD1 (5 bases). The V gene lost 6 bases and the J gene lost 0 bases, with 21 bases spanning the gap. There are 19 residues in the CDR3. Germline-derived CDR1 and CDR2 are MNHEY and SMNVEV (reference sequence). The CDR3 loop is CASSYSGPNKSSYNSPLHF. The CDR3 bases are TGTGCCAGCAGCTATTCGGGGCCTAACAAGAGCTCCTATAATTCACCCCTCCACTTT.

The chain recombines TRBV5-1 with TRBJ2-5; D unclear. The CDR3 consists of 14 residues. Looked up from germline, CDR1 is SGHRS and CDR2 is YFSETQ. V dropped 4 bases and J dropped 5 bases, with 15 bases sitting between them. The CDR3 reads CASSAALSSETQYF. CDR3 sequence (DNA): TGCGCCAGCAGCGCGGCCCTGAGTAGCGAGACCCAGTACTTC.

The chain uses TRBV7-9 and TRBJ1-4; D is perhaps TRBD1 (5 bases). CDR1 is SEHNR, CDR2 FQNEAQ, per germline (reference sequence). The CDR3 extends over 13 amino acids. The germline V and J ends were trimmed by 10 bases and 3 bases, with 12 bases remaining between them. This chain's CDR3 is CAITREANEKLFF. The CDR3 DNA reads as TGTGCCATTACCAGGGAGGCTAATGAAAAACTGTTTTTT.

V and J are TRBV5-1 and TRBJ2-7, with D perhaps TRBD1 or TRBD2 (5 bases each). The CDR3 totals 14 residues. Germline lookup yields CDR1 SGHRS and CDR2 YFSETQ. V lost 3 bases and J 2 bases, leaving 12 bases between the germline ends. CDR3 in amino acids: CASSSAGTAYEQYF. The DNA for the CDR3 is TGCGCCAGCAGCTCAGCCGGGACGGCCTACGAGCAGTACTTC. The entire variable domain, with the rest obtained from reference TRBV5-1 and TRBJ2-7, is as follows: KAGVTQTPRYLIKTRGQQVTLSCSPISGHRSVSWYQQTPGQGLQFLFEYFSETQRNKGNFPGRFSGRQFSNSRSEMNVSTLELGDSALYLCASSSAGTAYEQYFGPGTRLTVT.

V gene TRBV19 combines with J gene TRBJ1-5; a possible D gene is TRBD1 (5 bases). V was cut by 5 bases and J by 9 bases, with 14 bases left in between. CDR3 length: 13 residues. The V gene's germline CDR1 is LNHDA and CDR2 SQIVND (reference sequence). CDR3 coding DNA: TGTGCCAGTAGTTTCCAGGGTAAAGGGCCCCAGCATTTT. Translating gives CASSFQGKGPQHF.

This chain joins TRBV6-4 and TRBJ1-1; D remains ambiguous. The CDR3 covers 15 residues. V dropped 2 bases and J dropped 2 bases, with 12 bases sitting between them. CDR1 MRHNA and CDR2 SNTAGT come from the germline V gene. DNA for the CDR3: TGTGCCAGCAGTGACGGCGGGCTGGGCAACACTGAAGCTTTCTTT. Its translation is CASSDGGLGNTEAFF.

This chain links TRBV4-3 with TRBJ2-5, with D hard to call. The CDR3 extends over 17 amino acids. Germline V gene lookup returns CDR1 LGHNA and CDR2 YSLEER. V lost 0 bases and J 4 bases, leaving 18 bases between the germline ends. The CDR3 nucleotides are TGCGCCAGCAGCCAAGATAAGGTCTCCCATCCGGGAGAGACCCAGTACTTC. Protein sequence: CASSQDKVSHPGETQYF.

The genes are TRBV27 and TRBJ2-1, with 11 nucleotides matching TRBD2. This CDR3 spans 16 amino acids. Germline V gene data show CDR1 as MNHEY and CDR2 as SMNVEV (reference sequence). V trimming: 4 bases; J trimming: 3 bases; junction bases outside the gene matches: 5. CDR3: CASSSGLAGLYNEQFF. In DNA form, the CDR3 reads TGTGCCAGCAGTTCAGGACTAGCGGGTCTCTACAATGAGCAGTTCTTC.

V usage is TRBV6-2 or TRBV6-3 and J usage is TRBJ1-2; D gene unclear. With 0 bases removed from V and 2 bases from J, the gap between germline ends came to 4 bases. The CDR3 has 13 amino acids. Germline CDR1 reads MNHEY; CDR2 reads SVGEGT. The CDR3 spells CASSYSGNYGYTF. In DNA form, the CDR3 reads TGTGCCAGCAGTTACTCCGGGAACTATGGCTACACCTTC.

This clone appeared a single time. The chain couples TRBV18 to TRBJ2-7, with D possibly matching TRBD1 (6 bases). The CDR3 length is 13 residues. V lost 2 bases and J 3 bases, leaving 8 bases between the germline ends. The germline CDR1 and CDR2 sequences are KGHSH and LQKENI. This CDR3 is CASSPGTYYEQYF. The CDR3 DNA reads TGTGCCAGCTCACCAGGGACATACTACGAGCAGTACTTC.

Only one count was recorded for this clone. The chain uses TRBV11-3 and TRBJ1-6; TRBD1 aligns across 8 bases. The germline CDR1 and CDR2 sequences are SGHNT and YENEEA. Germline trimming cut 4 bases from V and 6 bases from J; bases unmatched to any gene: 2. CDR3 length: 14 amino acids. The CDR3, as DNA: TGTGCCAGCAGCTCAGGGGGCTTTAATTCACCCCTCCACTTT. Amino acids: CASSSGGFNSPLHF.

CDR3 coding DNA: TGTGCCAGCAGTTACTCGCCTTTGTACCAAGAGACCCAGTACTTC. Its translation is CASSYSPLYQETQYF. V and J are TRBV6-6 and TRBJ2-5; D not resolved. Trimming shortened V by 0 bases and J by 0 bases, and 8 bases separated the two germline ends. This CDR3 comprises 15 residues. Germline CDR1 is MNHNY and CDR2 is SVGAGI (reference sequence).

V usage is TRBV27 and J usage is TRBJ1-3; D call uncertain. The CDR3 is made up of 13 amino acids. V was pared by 3 bases and J by 4 bases, with 7 bases between. Germline V CDR1 and CDR2: MNHEY, SMNVEV (reference sequence). The CDR3 here is CASSLREGNTIYF. CDR3 in DNA: TGTGCCAGCAGTTTGAGGGAAGGAAACACCATATATTTT.

The CDR3 coding sequence is TGTGCCAGCAGCTCCCTAACCGGACTAGCGGGGATTACAGATACGCAGTATTTT. Its protein is CASSSLTGLAGITDTQYF. The V gene is TRBV7-9, the J gene TRBJ2-3; 12 nucleotides agree with TRBD2. Germline V gene lookup returns CDR1 SEHNR and CDR2 FQNEAQ (reference sequence). The trim removed 4 bases at V and 3 bases at J, leaving 11 bases unmatched. The length of the CDR3 is 18 residues.